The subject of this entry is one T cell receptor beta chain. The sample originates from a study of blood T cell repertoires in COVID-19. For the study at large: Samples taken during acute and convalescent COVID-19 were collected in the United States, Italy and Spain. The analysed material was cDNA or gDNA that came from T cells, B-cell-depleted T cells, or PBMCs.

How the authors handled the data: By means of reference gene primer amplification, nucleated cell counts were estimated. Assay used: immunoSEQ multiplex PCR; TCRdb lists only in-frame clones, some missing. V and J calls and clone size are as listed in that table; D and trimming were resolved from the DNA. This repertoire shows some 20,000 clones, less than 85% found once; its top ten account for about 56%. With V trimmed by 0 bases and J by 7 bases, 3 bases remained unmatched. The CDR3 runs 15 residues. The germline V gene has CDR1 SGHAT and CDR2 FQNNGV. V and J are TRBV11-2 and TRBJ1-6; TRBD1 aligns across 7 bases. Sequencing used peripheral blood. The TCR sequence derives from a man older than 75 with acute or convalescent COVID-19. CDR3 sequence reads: CASSLEGGDNSPLHF. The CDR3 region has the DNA TGTGCCAGCAGCTTAGAAGGGGGCGACAATTCACCCCTCCACTTT.